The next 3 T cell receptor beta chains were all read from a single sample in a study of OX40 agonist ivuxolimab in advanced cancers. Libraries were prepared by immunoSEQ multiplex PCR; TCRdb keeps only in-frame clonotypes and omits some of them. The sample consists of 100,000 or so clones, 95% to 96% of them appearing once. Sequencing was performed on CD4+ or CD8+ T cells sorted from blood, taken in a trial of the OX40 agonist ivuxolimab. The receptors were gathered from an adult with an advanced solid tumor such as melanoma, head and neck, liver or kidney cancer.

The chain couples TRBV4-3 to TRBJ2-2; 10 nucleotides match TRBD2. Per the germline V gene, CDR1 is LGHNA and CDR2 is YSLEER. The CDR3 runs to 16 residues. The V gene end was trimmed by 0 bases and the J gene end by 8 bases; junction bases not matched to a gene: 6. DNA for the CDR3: TGCGCCAGCAGCCAAGACAGCGGGAGGGCCGGGGGGGAGCTGTTTTTT. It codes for CASSQDSGRAGGELFF.

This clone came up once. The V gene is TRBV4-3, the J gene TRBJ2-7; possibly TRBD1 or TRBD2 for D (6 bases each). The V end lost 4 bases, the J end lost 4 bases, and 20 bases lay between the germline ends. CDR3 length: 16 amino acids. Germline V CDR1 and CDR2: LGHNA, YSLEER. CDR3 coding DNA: TGCGCCAGCAGCCCCGGGAAGAAAGGGGGACTTTACGAGCAGTACTTC. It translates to CASSPGKKGGLYEQYF.

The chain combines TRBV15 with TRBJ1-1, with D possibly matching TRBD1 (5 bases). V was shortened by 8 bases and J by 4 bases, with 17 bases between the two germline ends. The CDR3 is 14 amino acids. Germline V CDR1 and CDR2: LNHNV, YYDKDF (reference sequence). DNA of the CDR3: TGTGCCACCGCCTTCGGGGGAGGTAGCACTGAAGCTTTCTTT. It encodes CATAFGGGSTEAFF.